This TCR beta chain was sequenced for a study of neurological immune-mediated disorders. The trim removed 5 bases at V and 7 bases at J, leaving 7 bases unmatched. The CDR3 is made up of 16 amino acids. CDR1 SGHVS and CDR2 FQNEAQ come from the germline V gene. The cDNA came from 5'RACE with 10-nucleotide random UMIs. In TCRdb, the 5' RACE reads were re-called with MiXCR into one record per CDR3 protein. This sample has 40,000 or so distinct CDR3 sequences, with nearly 7.5% found just once. Healthy controls comprised blood bank volunteers in Maryland, USA. PBMCs stored at -80 C, numbering 2 million, were the origin of the unsorted libraries.

The specimen was PBMCs. This receptor was obtained from a woman in her forties in good health. The V gene is TRBV7-8, the J gene TRBJ2-2; 13 bases fit TRBD2. As DNA, the CDR3 is TGTGCCAGCAGCGAACGGACTAGCGGGAGTTTCGGGGAGCTGTTTTTT. Residues: CASSERTSGSFGELFF. Variable domain in full (rest from reference TRBV7-8 and TRBJ2-2): GAGVSQSPRYKVAKRGQDVALRCDPISGHVSLFWYQQALGQGPEFLTYFQNEAQLDKSGLPSDRFFAERPEGSVSTLKIQRTQQEDSAVYLCASSERTSGSFGELFFGEGSRLTVL.